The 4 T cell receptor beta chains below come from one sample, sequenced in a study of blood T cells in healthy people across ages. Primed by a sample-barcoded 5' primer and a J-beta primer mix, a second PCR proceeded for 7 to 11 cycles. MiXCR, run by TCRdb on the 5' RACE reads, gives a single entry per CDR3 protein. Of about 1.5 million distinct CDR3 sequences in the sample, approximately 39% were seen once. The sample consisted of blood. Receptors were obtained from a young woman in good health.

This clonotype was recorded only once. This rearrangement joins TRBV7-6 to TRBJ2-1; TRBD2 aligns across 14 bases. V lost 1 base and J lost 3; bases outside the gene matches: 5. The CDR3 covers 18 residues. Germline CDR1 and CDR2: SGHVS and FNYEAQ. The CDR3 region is CASSLVGTSGGLYNEQFF. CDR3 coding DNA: TGTGCCAGCAGCTTAGTTGGGACTAGCGGGGGACTCTACAATGAGCAGTTCTTC.

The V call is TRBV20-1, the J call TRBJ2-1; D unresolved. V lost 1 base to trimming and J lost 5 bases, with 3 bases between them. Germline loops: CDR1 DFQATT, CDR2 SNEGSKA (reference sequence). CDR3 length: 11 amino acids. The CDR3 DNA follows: TGCAGTGCTAGAGCGCACAATGAGCAGTTCTTC. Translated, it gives CSARAHNEQFF.

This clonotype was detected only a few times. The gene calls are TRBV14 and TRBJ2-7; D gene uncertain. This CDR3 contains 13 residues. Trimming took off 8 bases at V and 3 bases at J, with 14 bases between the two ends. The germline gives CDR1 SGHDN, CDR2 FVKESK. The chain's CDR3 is CASSGGIFYEQYF. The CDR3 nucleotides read TGTGCCAGCTCTGGCGGAATTTTCTACGAGCAGTACTTC.

The CDR3 protein is CASSPGLAGRSSTDTQYF. The CDR3 region has the DNA TGTGCCAGCAGCCCCGGACTAGCGGGGCGTTCTAGCACAGATACGCAGTATTTT. This rearrangement joins TRBV7-2 to TRBJ2-3, with 12 positions matching TRBD2. CDR3 length equals 18 residues. With 5 bases clipped from V and 0 bases from J, the junction kept 9 bases outside the gene matches. Germline CDR1 and CDR2: SGHTA and FQGNSA.